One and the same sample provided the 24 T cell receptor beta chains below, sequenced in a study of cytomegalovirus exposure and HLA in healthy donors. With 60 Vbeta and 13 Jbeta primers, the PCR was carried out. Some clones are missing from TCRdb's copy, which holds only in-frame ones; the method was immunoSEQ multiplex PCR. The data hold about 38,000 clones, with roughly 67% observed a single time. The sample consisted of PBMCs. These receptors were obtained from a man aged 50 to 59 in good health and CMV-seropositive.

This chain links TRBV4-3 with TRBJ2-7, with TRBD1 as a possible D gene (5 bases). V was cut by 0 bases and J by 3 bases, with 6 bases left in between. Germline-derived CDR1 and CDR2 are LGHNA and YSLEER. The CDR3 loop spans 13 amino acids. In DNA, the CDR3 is TGCGCCAGCAGCCAAGACAGGGTCTACGAGCAGTACTTC. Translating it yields CASSQDRVYEQYF.

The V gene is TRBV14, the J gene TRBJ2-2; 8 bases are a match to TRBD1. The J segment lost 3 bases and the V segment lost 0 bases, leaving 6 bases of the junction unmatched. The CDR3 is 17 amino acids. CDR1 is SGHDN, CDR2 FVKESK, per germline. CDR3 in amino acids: CASSQDFGQGYTGELFF. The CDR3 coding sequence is TGTGCCAGCAGCCAAGATTTCGGACAGGGTTACACCGGGGAGCTGTTTTTT.

The CDR3 sequence is CASSLSSGGAGELFF. DNA of the CDR3: TGTGCCAGCAGTTTATCGAGCGGGGGGGCCGGGGAGCTGTTTTTT. This chain uses TRBV27 with TRBJ2-2; 10 bases agree with TRBD2. V lost 0 bases, J lost 6 bases, and 1 base stayed unmatched. The germline V gene has CDR1 MNHEY and CDR2 SMNVEV (reference sequence). This CDR3 spans 15 amino acids.

CDR3 bases: TGTGCCAGCAGGCCCAGGGGATCGGGGGGCTACACCTTC. Residues: CASRPRGSGGYTF. This chain connects TRBV6-5 to TRBJ1-2; TRBD1 might be the D (6 bases). The CDR3 contains 13 residues. Germline lookup yields CDR1 MNHEY and CDR2 SVGAGI. V dropped 6 bases and J dropped 8 bases, with 16 bases sitting between them.

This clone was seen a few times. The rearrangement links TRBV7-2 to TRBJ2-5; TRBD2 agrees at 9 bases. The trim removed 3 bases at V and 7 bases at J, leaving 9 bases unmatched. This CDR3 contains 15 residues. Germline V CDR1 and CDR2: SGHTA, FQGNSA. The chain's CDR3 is CASSFPQAGGWTQYF. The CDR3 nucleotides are TGTGCCAGCAGCTTCCCCCAAGCGGGGGGATGGACCCAGTACTTC.

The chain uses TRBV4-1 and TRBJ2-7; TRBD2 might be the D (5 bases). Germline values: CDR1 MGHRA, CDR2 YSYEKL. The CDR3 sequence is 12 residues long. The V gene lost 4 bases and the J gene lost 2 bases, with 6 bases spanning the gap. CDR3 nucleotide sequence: TGCGCCAGCAGCCCCGGGGCCTACGAGCAGTACTTC. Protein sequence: CASSPGAYEQYF.

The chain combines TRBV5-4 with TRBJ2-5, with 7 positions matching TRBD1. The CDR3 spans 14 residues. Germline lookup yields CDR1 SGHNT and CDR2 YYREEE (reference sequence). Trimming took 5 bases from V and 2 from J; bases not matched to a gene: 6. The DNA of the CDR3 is TGTGCCAGCAGTAAGGGACAGTCTCAAGAGACCCAGTACTTC. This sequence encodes CASSKGQSQETQYF.

The CDR3 sequence is CASSLKGRGTDTQYF. DNA of the CDR3: TGTGCCAGCAGCTTAAAAGGACGGGGTACAGATACGCAGTATTTT. The chain recombines TRBV7-8 with TRBJ2-3, with TRBD2 as a possible D gene (5 bases). V was trimmed by 2 bases and J by 3 bases, leaving 12 bases between them. CDR1 is SGHVS, CDR2 FQNEAQ, per germline. CDR3 length: 15 residues. Filled out from reference TRBV7-8 and TRBJ2-3, the complete variable domain reads GAGVSQSPRYKVAKRGQDVALRCDPISGHVSLFWYQQALGQGPEFLTYFQNEAQLDKSGLPSDRFFAERPEGSVSTLKIQRTQQEDSAVYLCASSLKGRGTDTQYFGPGTRLTVL.

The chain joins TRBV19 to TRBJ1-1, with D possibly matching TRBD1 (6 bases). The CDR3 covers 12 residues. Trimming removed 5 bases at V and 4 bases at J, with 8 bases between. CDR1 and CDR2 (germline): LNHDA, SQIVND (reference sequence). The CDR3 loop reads CASSEGVTEAFF. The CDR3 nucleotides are TGTGCCAGTAGTGAGGGGGTCACTGAAGCTTTCTTT.

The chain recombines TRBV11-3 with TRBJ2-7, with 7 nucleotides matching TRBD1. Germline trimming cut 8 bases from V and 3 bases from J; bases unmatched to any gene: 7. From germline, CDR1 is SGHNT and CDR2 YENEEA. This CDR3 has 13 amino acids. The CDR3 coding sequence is TGTGCCAGCGGAAGACAGGGTATCTACGAGCAGTACTTC. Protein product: CASGRQGIYEQYF.

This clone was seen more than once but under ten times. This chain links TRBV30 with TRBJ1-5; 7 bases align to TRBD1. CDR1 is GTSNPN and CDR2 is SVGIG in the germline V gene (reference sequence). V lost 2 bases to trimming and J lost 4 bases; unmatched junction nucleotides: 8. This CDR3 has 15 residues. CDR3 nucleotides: TGTGCCTGGAGTCGCCCGGGACAGCAGAATCAGCCCCAGCATTTT. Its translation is CAWSRPGQQNQPQHF.

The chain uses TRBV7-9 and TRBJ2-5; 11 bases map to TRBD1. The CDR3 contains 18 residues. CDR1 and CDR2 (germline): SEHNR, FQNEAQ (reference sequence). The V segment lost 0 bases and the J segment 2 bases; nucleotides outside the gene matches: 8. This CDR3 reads CASSLARSGTGGQETQYF. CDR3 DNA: TGTGCCAGCAGCTTAGCAAGGTCCGGGACAGGGGGGCAAGAGACCCAGTACTTC. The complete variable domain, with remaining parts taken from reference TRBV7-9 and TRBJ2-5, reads DTGVSQNPRHKITKRGQNVTFRCDPISEHNRLYWYRQTLGQGPEFLTYFQNEAQLEKSRLLSDRFSAERPKGSFSTLEIQRTEQGDSAMYLCASSLARSGTGGQETQYFGPGTRLLVL.

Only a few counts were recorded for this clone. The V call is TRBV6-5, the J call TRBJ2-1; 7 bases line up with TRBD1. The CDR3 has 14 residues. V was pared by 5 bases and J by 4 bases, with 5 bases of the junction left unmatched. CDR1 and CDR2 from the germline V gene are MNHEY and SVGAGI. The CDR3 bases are TGTGCCAGCAGTAACCGACAGGGTTACAATGAGCAGTTCTTC. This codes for CASSNRQGYNEQFF.

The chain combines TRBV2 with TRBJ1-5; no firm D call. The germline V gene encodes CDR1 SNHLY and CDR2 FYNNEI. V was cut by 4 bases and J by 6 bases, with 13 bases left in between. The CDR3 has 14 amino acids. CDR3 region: CASSVTGGSQPQHF. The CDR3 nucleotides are TGTGCCAGCAGTGTAACCGGCGGGTCTCAGCCCCAGCATTTT.

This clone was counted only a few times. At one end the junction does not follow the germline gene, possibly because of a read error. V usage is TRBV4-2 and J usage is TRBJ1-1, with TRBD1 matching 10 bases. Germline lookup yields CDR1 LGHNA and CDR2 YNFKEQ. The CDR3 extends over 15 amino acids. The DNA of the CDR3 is TGTGCCAGCAGCGAAGAAGGACAGGGGGGCACTGAAGCTTTCTTT. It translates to CASSEEGQGGTEAFF.

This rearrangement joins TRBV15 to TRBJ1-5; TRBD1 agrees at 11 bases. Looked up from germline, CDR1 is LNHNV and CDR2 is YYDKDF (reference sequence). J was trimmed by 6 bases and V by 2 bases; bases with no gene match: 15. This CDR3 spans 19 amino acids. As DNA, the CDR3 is TGTGCCACCAGCAGACCGGGACAGGGGGTCCGTATGGTGGTTCAGCCCCAGCATTTT. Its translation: CATSRPGQGVRMVVQPQHF.

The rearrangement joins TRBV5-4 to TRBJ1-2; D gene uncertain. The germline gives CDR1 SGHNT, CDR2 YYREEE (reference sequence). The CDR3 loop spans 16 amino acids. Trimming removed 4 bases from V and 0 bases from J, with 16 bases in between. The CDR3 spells CASSPGYGIANYGYTF. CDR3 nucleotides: TGTGCCAGCAGCCCGGGGTACGGAATAGCTAACTATGGCTACACCTTC.

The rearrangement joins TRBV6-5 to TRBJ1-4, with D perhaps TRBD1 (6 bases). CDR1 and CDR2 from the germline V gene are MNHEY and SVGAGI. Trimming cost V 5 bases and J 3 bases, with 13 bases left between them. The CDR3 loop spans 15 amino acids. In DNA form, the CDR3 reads TGTGCCAGCAGTCCACCGGGACACCCTAATGAAAAACTGTTTTTT. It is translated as CASSPPGHPNEKLFF.

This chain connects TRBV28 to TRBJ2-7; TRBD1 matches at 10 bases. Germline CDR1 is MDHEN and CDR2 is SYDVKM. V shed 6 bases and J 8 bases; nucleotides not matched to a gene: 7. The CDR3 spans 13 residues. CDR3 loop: CASSPGQGYKQYF. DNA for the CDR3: TGTGCCAGCAGCCCGGGACAGGGGTATAAGCAGTACTTC.

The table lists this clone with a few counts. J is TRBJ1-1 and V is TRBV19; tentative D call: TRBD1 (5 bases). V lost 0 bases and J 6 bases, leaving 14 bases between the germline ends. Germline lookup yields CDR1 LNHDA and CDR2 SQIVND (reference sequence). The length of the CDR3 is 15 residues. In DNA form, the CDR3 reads TGTGCCAGTAGTATAGAAGACACAGGAGGGCCTGAAGCTTTCTTT. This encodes CASSIEDTGGPEAFF.

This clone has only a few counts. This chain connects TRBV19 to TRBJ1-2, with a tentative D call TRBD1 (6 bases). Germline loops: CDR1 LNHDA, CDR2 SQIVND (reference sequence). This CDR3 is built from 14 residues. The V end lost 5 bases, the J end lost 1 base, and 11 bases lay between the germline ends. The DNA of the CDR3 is TGTGCCAGTAGTGGACAGCAGTATAACTATGGCTACACCTTC. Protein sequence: CASSGQQYNYGYTF.

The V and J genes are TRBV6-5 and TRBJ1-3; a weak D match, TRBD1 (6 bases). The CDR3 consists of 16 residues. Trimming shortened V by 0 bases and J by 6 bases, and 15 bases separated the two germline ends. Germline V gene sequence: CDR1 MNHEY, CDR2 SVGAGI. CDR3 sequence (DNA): TGTGCCAGCAGTTACTCGAAGGGAGGGGGAGCAAACACCATATATTTT. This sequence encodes CASSYSKGGGANTIYF.

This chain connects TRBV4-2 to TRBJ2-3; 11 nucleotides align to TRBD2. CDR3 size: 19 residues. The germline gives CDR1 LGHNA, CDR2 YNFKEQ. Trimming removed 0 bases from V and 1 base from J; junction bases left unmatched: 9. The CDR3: CASSQDRFVAGGRTDTQYF. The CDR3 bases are TGTGCCAGCAGCCAAGATCGATTTGTAGCGGGGGGGCGCACAGATACGCAGTATTTT.

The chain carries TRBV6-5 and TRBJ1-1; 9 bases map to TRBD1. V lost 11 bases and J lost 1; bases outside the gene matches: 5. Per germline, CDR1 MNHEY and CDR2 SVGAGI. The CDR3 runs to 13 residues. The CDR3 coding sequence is TGTGCCGCCGGGGACAGGGCGAACACTGAAGCTTTCTTT. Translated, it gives CAAGDRANTEAFF.